This passage covers 21 T cell receptor beta chains from one sample sequenced in a study of CD8 T cells in Susac syndrome. With random hexamers, reverse transcription was performed on about 0.5 to 1 ug of RNA. TCRdb reanalysed the immunoSEQ multiplex PCR reads using MiXCR and keeps one entry per CDR3 protein. The sample holds 150,000 to 200,000 distinct CDR3 sequences, 85% to 95% seen once. Sequencing input: CD4+ T cells from PBMCs. The source of these receptors is a human donor in good health.

The chain is built from TRBV11-2 and TRBJ2-1; possible D gene TRBD2, 5 bases. The CDR3 runs 15 residues. Germline V CDR1 and CDR2: SGHAT, FQNNGV. Trimming cost V 5 bases and J 9 bases, with 20 bases left between them. CDR3 bases: TGTGCCAGCAGCCAAGGAGGTTCCCTCCCCGGTGAGCAGTTCTTC. Residues: CASSQGGSLPGEQFF.

This sequence joins TRBV15 and TRBJ1-1; D is undetermined. The ends were cut back, 4 bases at V and 2 bases at J, with 8 bases in the middle. Germline loops: CDR1 LNHNV, CDR2 YYDKDF (reference sequence). This CDR3 region has 13 residues. The CDR3 is CATSIVPNTEAFF. The CDR3 nucleotides are TGTGCCACCAGCATTGTCCCCAACACTGAAGCTTTCTTT.

V and J are TRBV29-1 and TRBJ2-7, with D hard to call. CDR1 is SQVTM and CDR2 is ANQGSEA in the germline V gene. The length of the CDR3 is 12 residues. Trimming removed 4 bases at V and 1 base at J, with 8 bases between. The CDR3 DNA reads as TGCAGCGTTGTTGGCATTTCCTACGAGCAGTACTTC. This encodes CSVVGISYEQYF.

The chain joins TRBV12-3 or TRBV12-4 to TRBJ2-3; unclear D gene. Trimming took off 3 bases at V and 4 bases at J, with 17 bases between the two ends. The CDR3 consists of 16 residues. For the CDR3, the DNA is TGTGCCAGCAGTTTTGCGTCCCCCGGTGGGGCAGATACGCAGTATTTT. This gives the protein CASSFASPGGADTQYF.

V and J are TRBV18 and TRBJ2-7; D is possibly TRBD1 (6 bases). Trimming left V 4 bases short and J 3 bases short, with 13 bases between. This CDR3 spans 14 amino acids. Germline V lookup: CDR1 KGHSH, CDR2 LQKENI. The CDR3 DNA follows: TGTGCCAGCTCACTTACAGGGAAGGACTACGAGCAGTACTTC. Translating it yields CASSLTGKDYEQYF. Combining the CDR3 with reference TRBV18 and TRBJ2-7 gives the whole variable domain NAGVMQNPRHLVRRRGQEARLRCSPMKGHSHVYWYRQLPEEGLKFMVYLQKENIIDESGMPKERFSAEFPKEGPSILRIQQVVRGDSAAYFCASSLTGKDYEQYFGPGTRLTVT.

This chain connects TRBV30 to TRBJ2-1; 10 nucleotides match TRBD2. V gave up 4 bases and J gave up 3 bases; unmatched junction bases: 3. Per germline, CDR1 GTSNPN and CDR2 SVGIG (reference sequence). The CDR3 extends over 14 amino acids. CDR3: CAWTSGRVYNEQFF. In DNA, the CDR3 is TGTGCCTGGACTAGCGGGAGAGTCTACAATGAGCAGTTCTTC.

The chain is built from TRBV28 and TRBJ2-5, with D unclear. This CDR3 comprises 12 residues. The ends were cut back, 7 bases at V and 6 bases at J, with 12 bases in the middle. From germline, CDR1 is MDHEN and CDR2 SYDVKM. This chain's CDR3 is CASTSRKQTQYF. The CDR3 nucleotides are TGTGCCAGCACTTCACGAAAGCAGACCCAGTACTTC.

J is TRBJ2-1 and V is TRBV3-1; possibly TRBD2 for D (5 bases). Trimming stripped 1 base from V and 0 bases from J, with 7 bases between. The CDR3 runs 15 residues. Germline V lookup: CDR1 LGHDT, CDR2 YNNKEL (reference sequence). CDR3 sequence: CASSQVANSYNEQFF. CDR3 bases: TGTGCCAGCAGCCAAGTAGCGAACTCCTACAATGAGCAGTTCTTC.

This chain uses TRBV6-1 with TRBJ2-7; D is tentatively TRBD1 or TRBD2 (10 bases each). From germline, CDR1 is MNHNS and CDR2 SASEGT. The V end was cut by 6 bases, the J end by 5 bases, with 32 bases between. The CDR3 consists of 19 residues. CDR3 protein: CASRAGTGDYLGLAHEQYF. CDR3 bases: TGTGCCAGCAGGGCAGGGACAGGGGATTATCTGGGACTAGCGCACGAGCAGTACTTC.

The gene calls are TRBV29-1 and TRBJ2-5; possibly TRBD2 for D (6 bases). Germline CDR1 reads SQVTM; CDR2 reads ANQGSEA. The CDR3 runs to 15 residues. Deletions cut 7 bases from V and 5 bases from J, with 23 bases between. CDR3 loop: CSADAWEAGRETQYF. The CDR3 nucleotides read TGCAGCGCCGACGCGTGGGAGGCGGGGAGGGAGACCCAGTACTTC.

This chain connects TRBV29-1 to TRBJ1-1; D remains unclear. The ends were cut back, 7 bases at V and 1 base at J, with 7 bases in the middle. The V gene's germline CDR1 is SQVTM and CDR2 ANQGSEA. The CDR3 covers 11 residues. CDR3 in DNA: TGCAGCGGGGCCCAGAACACTGAAGCTTTCTTT. This translates into CSGAQNTEAFF.

This chain links TRBV30 with TRBJ2-1; D remains ambiguous. The CDR3 is made up of 14 amino acids. The germline V and J ends were trimmed by 4 bases and 6 bases, with 16 bases remaining between them. Germline V gene sequence: CDR1 GTSNPN, CDR2 SVGIG (reference sequence). In DNA form, the CDR3 reads TGTGCCTGGATAAAAATCCCCGCCGCCAATGAGCAGTTCTTC. It is translated as CAWIKIPAANEQFF.

The chain employs TRBV7-3 and TRBJ1-1, with 7 bases fitting TRBD1. Per germline, CDR1 SGHTA and CDR2 FQGTGA. The CDR3 has 14 amino acids. The J segment lost 1 base and the V segment lost 5 bases, leaving 4 bases of the junction unmatched. This chain's CDR3 is CASSPDRANTEAFF. In DNA form, the CDR3 reads TGTGCCAGCAGCCCTGACAGGGCGAACACTGAAGCTTTCTTT.

Here the CDR3 DNA reads TGTGCCAGCAGCGGTAGGGGGGTAGAGACCCAGTACTTC. It codes for CASSGRGVETQYF. The chain joins TRBV7-3 to TRBJ2-5; tentatively, D is TRBD1 or TRBD2 (6 bases each). The V gene lost 5 bases and the J gene lost 4 bases, with 11 bases spanning the gap. Germline V CDR1 and CDR2: SGHTA, FQGTGA. This CDR3 has 13 residues.

The chain couples TRBV12-3 or TRBV12-4 to TRBJ2-2; TRBD2 aligns across 13 bases. The trim removed 4 bases at V and 6 bases at J, leaving 5 bases unmatched. This CDR3 is built from 16 residues. The CDR3 DNA is TGTGCCAGCAGTTACCCGGGACTAGCGGGACCCGGGGAGCTGTTTTTT. Residues: CASSYPGLAGPGELFF.

J is TRBJ2-1 and V is TRBV30; no firm D call. The CDR3 extends over 15 amino acids. Germline loops: CDR1 GTSNPN, CDR2 SVGIG (reference sequence). Trimming left V 2 bases short and J 0 bases short, with 11 bases between. The CDR3: CAWSLQLYSYNEQFF. The CDR3, as DNA: TGTGCCTGGAGTCTACAGTTATACTCCTACAATGAGCAGTTCTTC.

The rearrangement uses TRBV20-1 and TRBJ2-3, with a tentative D call TRBD1 (6 bases). Trimming cost V 6 bases and J 9 bases, with 16 bases left between them. This CDR3 has 12 amino acids. Germline lookup yields CDR1 DFQATT and CDR2 SNEGSKA (reference sequence). CDR3 sequence: CSARGADETQYF. CDR3 nucleotides: TGCAGTGCCAGGGGAGCAGATGAAACGCAGTATTTT.

The CDR3 DNA sequence: TGCAGTGCTGTCGGGAGGACCGGTTACGAGCAGTACTTC. Translation: CSAVGRTGYEQYF. The V and J genes are TRBV20-1 and TRBJ2-7; TRBD2 matches at 7 bases. The CDR3 extends over 13 amino acids. Germline lookup yields CDR1 DFQATT and CDR2 SNEGSKA (reference sequence). V trimming: 5 bases; J trimming: 4 bases; junction bases outside the gene matches: 8.

V usage is TRBV20-1 and J usage is TRBJ1-2; 10 bases are shared with TRBD1. CDR1 is DFQATT, CDR2 SNEGSKA, per germline (reference sequence). The length of the CDR3 is 14 residues. V shed 3 bases and J 4 bases; nucleotides not matched to a gene: 5. The CDR3, as DNA: TGCAGTGCTAGCAGGACAGGGGGTGGCTATGGCTACACCTTC. Protein sequence: CSASRTGGGYGYTF.

The chain couples TRBV6-6 to TRBJ2-1; TRBD2 is a possible D gene (5 bases). Trimming took 7 bases from V and 0 from J, leaving 10 bases between them. The length of the CDR3 is 14 residues. Germline CDR1 reads MNHNY; CDR2 reads SVGAGI (reference sequence). The CDR3 DNA reads TGTGCCAGCATCCCGGGGAGCTCCTACAATGAGCAGTTCTTC. Translation gives CASIPGSSYNEQFF.

This chain uses TRBV4-3 with TRBJ2-2, with 8 bases lining up with TRBD2. V gave up 3 bases and J gave up 6 bases; unmatched junction bases: 15. CDR3 size: 18 residues. From germline, CDR1 is LGHNA and CDR2 YSLEER. The CDR3 sequence is CASSHSRAGALGAGELFF. In DNA form, the CDR3 reads TGCGCCAGCAGCCATTCCCGAGCGGGAGCGTTGGGGGCCGGGGAGCTGTTTTTT.